Below are 3 T cell receptor beta chains sequenced from a single sample in a study of regulatory T cells in long-lasting Graves disease. Libraries of TCR beta came from iRepertoire HTBI primers plus Arm-PCR of CDR3 regions. MiXCR, applied by TCRdb to the multiplex PCR reads, yields one record per CDR3 protein. Of a few hundred thousand distinct CDR3 sequences in the sample, about 25% were seen once. Time point: persistent/refractory GD, antithyroid drugs over 5 years with positive TRAb. From RNA extracted from PBMCs, the TCR library was made. The sample consisted of peripheral blood mononuclear cells (PBMCs), taken when the disease was refractory, from a patient treated with antithyroid drugs. The receptors originated from a female donor with Graves disease.

The gene calls are TRBV29-1 and TRBJ2-7, with a possible D match to TRBD2 (6 bases). Germline V gene lookup returns CDR1 SQVTM and CDR2 ANQGSEA. V gave up 7 bases and J gave up 5 bases, with 18 bases separating them. CDR3 length: 13 amino acids. The CDR3: CSAARGNDDEQYF. The CDR3 DNA reads as TGCAGCGCTGCCCGGGGGAATGACGACGAGCAGTACTTC.

The chain couples TRBV10-3 to TRBJ2-1, with D tentatively TRBD2 (6 bases). The V and J ends lost 3 bases and 0 bases respectively, with 18 bases between them. Germline values: CDR1 ENHRY, CDR2 SYGVKD. This CDR3 is 18 amino acids long. In nucleotides, the CDR3 is TGTGCCATCAGTGATTCTGCGGGATTAAACCCCTCCTACAATGAGCAGTTCTTC. It translates to CAISDSAGLNPSYNEQFF.

Remarks on this clonotype: A single base is all that separates this from a far larger clone, so a read error is likely. J is TRBJ2-7 and V is TRBV27; 9 nucleotides match TRBD1. Germline CDR1 and CDR2: MNHEY and SMNVEV (reference sequence). This CDR3 region has 15 residues. This CDR3 reads CASSLSSGQGYEQHF. In DNA, the CDR3 is TGTGCCAGCAGTTTATCCTCCGGACAGGGGTACGAGCAGCACTTC.